This is a list of T cell receptor beta chains from one sample in a study of blood T cell repertoires in COVID-19. Assay used: immunoSEQ multiplex PCR; TCRdb lists only in-frame clones, some missing. This sample has about 300,000 clones; roughly 82% occur once, and the top ten carry about 1.6%. Source material: peripheral blood. The receptors were gathered from a woman between 50 and 59 years old with acute or convalescent COVID-19. CDR3s include the opening cysteine and the closing phenylalanine or tryptophan. D genes are given only for firm matches. Expanded clones are given a class, and other clones once, few, many or no size at all.

d_call j_call clone_size v_call cdr3_aa cdr3_nt
NA TRBJ2-5 NA TRBV18 CASSGSGETQYF TGTGCCAGCTCAGGGAGTGGGGAGACCCAGTACTTC
NA TRBJ1-1 NA TRBV5-1 CASSLDGQRRTEAFF TGCGCCAGCAGCTTGGACGGACAAAGACGCACTGAAGCTTTCTTT
NA TRBJ2-1 NA TRBV5-8 CASSLSAGRSSYNEQFF TGTGCCAGCAGCTTAAGCGCGGGACGAAGCTCCTACAATGAGCAGTTCTTC
TRBD1 TRBJ2-7 NA TRBV27 CASSWDRGPYEQYF TGTGCCAGCAGCTGGGACAGGGGGCCGTACGAGCAGTACTTC
NA TRBJ2-6 few TRBV18 CASSPPAGKTGANVLTF TGTGCCAGCTCACCACCAGCGGGCAAAACGGGGGCCAACGTCCTGACTTTC
NA TRBJ2-6 once TRBV7-3 CASSPGVRSGANVLTF TGTGCCAGCAGCCCAGGGGTCCGCTCTGGGGCCAACGTCCTGACTTTC
TRBD2 TRBJ2-1 NA TRBV6-2/TRBV6-3 CASSYRGGLAAYYNEQFF TGTGCCAGCAGTTATAGGGGTGGCCTAGCGGCATACTACAATGAGCAGTTCTTC
TRBD1 TRBJ1-1 once TRBV7-2 CASGTGSTEAFF TGTGCCAGCGGGACAGGGTCCACTGAAGCTTTCTTT
NA TRBJ1-2 NA TRBV3-1/TRBV3-2 CASSRAKDYTF TGTGCCAGCAGCCGGGCAAAAGACTACACCTTC
TRBD2 TRBJ2-1 NA TRBV7-3 CASSATSGSDEQFF TGTGCCAGCAGCGCGACTAGCGGGAGCGATGAGCAGTTCTTC
NA TRBJ2-2 NA TRBV21-1 CASSKGGTETNTGELFF TGTGCCAGCAGCAAAGGAGGAACGGAAACGAACACCGGGGAGCTGTTTTTT
TRBD1 TRBJ1-2 few TRBV7-9 CASADRGNYGYTF TGTGCCAGTGCCGACAGGGGCAACTATGGCTACACCTTC
NA TRBJ2-7 NA TRBV7-3 CASSLVGQGYEQYF TGTGCCAGCAGCTTAGTTGGCCAGGGTTACGAGCAGTACTTC
TRBD1 TRBJ1-5 NA TRBV5-1 CASSPGTGNQPQHF TGCGCCAGCAGCCCCGGGACAGGGAATCAGCCCCAGCATTTT
NA TRBJ2-3 NA TRBV18 CASSLGQEITDTQYF TGTGCCAGCTCCTTGGGGCAGGAGATCACAGATACGCAGTATTTT
TRBD2 TRBJ2-1 NA TRBV19 CASSILSGRGRIYNEQFF TGTGCCAGTAGTATTCTAAGCGGGAGGGGGAGGATCTACAATGAGCAGTTCTTC
NA TRBJ1-2 NA TRBV4-3 CASSQRFLGTPGGYTF TGCGCCAGCAGCCAGAGATTTCTGGGGACTCCGGGGGGCTACACCTTC
TRBD1 TRBJ1-2 NA TRBV30 CAWSRTGRFYGYTF TGTGCCTGGAGTAGGACAGGTCGGTTCTATGGCTACACCTTC
NA TRBJ2-1 once TRBV7-6 CASSYRYNEQFF TGTGCCAGCAGTTACAGATACAATGAGCAGTTCTTC
TRBD1 TRBJ1-2 NA TRBV28 CASSRTGTHSYGYTF TGTGCCAGCAGTCGGACAGGAACCCACTCTTATGGCTACACCTTC
NA TRBJ1-4 NA TRBV30 CAWSVGLALNEKLFF TGTGCCTGGAGTGTTGGGCTGGCCCTTAATGAAAAACTGTTTTTT
NA TRBJ2-3 NA TRBV18 CASSPSRSTDTQYF TGTGCCAGCTCCCCTTCGCGTAGCACAGATACGCAGTATTTT
TRBD1 TRBJ2-1 NA TRBV7-2 CASSPRGTGASYNEQFF TGTGCCAGCAGCCCCCGTGGTACAGGGGCCTCCTACAATGAGCAGTTCTTC
NA TRBJ1-5 few TRBV19 CASQNQGQPRPQHF TGTGCCAGTCAGAACCAGGGCCAGCCGCGGCCCCAGCATTTT
NA TRBJ1-3 NA TRBV18 CASSLYLRRSGNTIYF TGTGCCAGCTCACTGTACCTCAGAAGATCTGGAAACACCATATATTTT
TRBD2 TRBJ2-7 NA TRBV7-2 CASSSWEREGYEQYF TGTGCCAGCAGCTCGTGGGAGCGGGAGGGCTACGAGCAGTACTTC